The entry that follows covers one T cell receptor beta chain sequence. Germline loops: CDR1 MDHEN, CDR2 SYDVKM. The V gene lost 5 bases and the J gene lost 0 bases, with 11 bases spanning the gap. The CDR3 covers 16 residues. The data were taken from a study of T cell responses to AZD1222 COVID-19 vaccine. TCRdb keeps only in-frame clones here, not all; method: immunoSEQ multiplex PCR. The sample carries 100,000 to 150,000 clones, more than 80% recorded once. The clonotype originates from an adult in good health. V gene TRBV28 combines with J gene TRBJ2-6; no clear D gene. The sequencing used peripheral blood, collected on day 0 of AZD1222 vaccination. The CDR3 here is CASSPVEFSGANVLTF. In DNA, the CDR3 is TGTGCCAGCAGTCCCGTGGAGTTCTCTGGGGCCAACGTCCTGACTTTC. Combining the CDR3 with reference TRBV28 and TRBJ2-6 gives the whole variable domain DVKVTQSSRYLVKRTGEKVFLECVQDMDHENMFWYRQDPGLGLRLIYFSYDVKMKEKGDIPEGYSVSREKKERFSLILESASTNQTSMYLCASSPVEFSGANVLTFGAGSRLTVL.